This T cell receptor (beta chain) was sequenced in a study of blood T cell repertoires in COVID-19. Background on the study: The United States, Italy and Spain provided the acute and convalescent COVID-19 samples. PBMCs, B-cell-depleted T cells, or T cells provided the cDNA or gDNA that made up the material.

Authors' processing steps: It was from reference gene primer amplification that nucleated cell counts were estimated. Sequenced by immunoSEQ multiplex PCR; TCRdb stores in-frame clones only, minus some. That table is the source of V, J and clone size, and D and trimming were worked out from the DNA. The table has roughly 53,000 clones, 90% seen once. The CDR3 is 13 amino acids. Trimming took off 3 bases at V and 3 bases at J, with 5 bases between the two ends. The germline gives CDR1 SGHTA, CDR2 FQGNSA. Sample: peripheral blood. The receptor was derived from a human donor in a cohort sampled during active COVID-19. The chain joins TRBV7-2 to TRBJ1-4; D not certain. The CDR3 region is CASSFESNEKLFF. In DNA form, the CDR3 reads TGTGCCAGCAGCTTTGAGTCTAATGAAAAACTGTTTTTT.